Listed below are T cell receptor beta chains from one sample, sequenced in a study of CD8+CD57+ T cells in acquired aplastic anemia. From the reads, TCRdb called clonotypes with MiXCR, one entry per CDR3 protein. This sample yields around 140,000 distinct CDR3 sequences, of which about 40% are seen a single time; around 8.4% belongs to the top ten. Source material: sorted CD4+, CD8+, or CD8+CD57+ T cells (not recorded which) from PBMCs. These receptor sequences come from a human donor in good health, serving as a control. The CDR3 runs from the conserved cysteine through the conserved F or W. The order of the fields is V gene, clone size, J gene, D gene, CDR3 DNA, CDR3 protein. D genes are given only for firm matches. Clone size, where shown, is once, few, many, or a class for clones that have expanded.

v_call: TRBV25-1; clone_size: many; j_call: TRBJ2-7; d_call: TRBD1; cdr3_nt: TGTGCCAGCAGTGTAGGACAGGGCCCCTACGAGCAGTACTTC; cdr3_aa: CASSVGQGPYEQYF
v_call: TRBV15; clone_size: many; j_call: TRBJ2-7; d_call: TRBD1; cdr3_nt: TGTGCCACCAGCAGAGGGAGGCCGGGACAGTCCTCCTACGAGCAGTACTTC; cdr3_aa: CATSRGRPGQSSYEQYF
v_call: TRBV10-3; clone_size: few; j_call: TRBJ2-1; d_call: TRBD2; cdr3_nt: TGTGCCATCAGTGATTCTAGTGGACTAGCGGGGTACAATGAGCAGTTCTTC; cdr3_aa: CAISDSSGLAGYNEQFF
v_call: TRBV20-1; clone_size: -; j_call: TRBJ1-5; d_call: TRBD1; cdr3_nt: TGCAGTGCTGCTGGGACAGGGTATGGCAATCAGCCCCAGCATTTT; cdr3_aa: CSAAGTGYGNQPQHF
v_call: TRBV10-3; clone_size: few; j_call: TRBJ1-6; d_call: -; cdr3_nt: TGTGCCATCAGTGACCGCGAGACCTCACCCCTCCACTTT; cdr3_aa: CAISDRETSPLHF
v_call: TRBV19; clone_size: -; j_call: TRBJ1-1; d_call: -; cdr3_nt: TGTGCCAGTAGTGAAGGGCTGGGCACTGAAGCTTTCTTT; cdr3_aa: CASSEGLGTEAFF
v_call: TRBV19; clone_size: -; j_call: TRBJ1-5; d_call: TRBD1; cdr3_nt: TGTGCCAGTACCACGGACAGGGATGTCAATCAGCCCCAGCATTTT; cdr3_aa: CASTTDRDVNQPQHF
v_call: TRBV20-1; clone_size: many; j_call: TRBJ1-1; d_call: -; cdr3_nt: TGCAGTGCTAGTGGAGACACTGAAGCTTTCTTT; cdr3_aa: CSASGDTEAFF
v_call: TRBV20-1; clone_size: many; j_call: TRBJ2-1; d_call: TRBD2; cdr3_nt: TGCAGTGCTAGACTTAGCGGGAGGGCCTTTAGTGAGCAGTTCTTC; cdr3_aa: CSARLSGRAFSEQFF
v_call: TRBV5-8; clone_size: many; j_call: TRBJ1-5; d_call: -; cdr3_nt: TGTGCCAGCAGCTCAAGGAGGTGGGGCGCGGAGCCCCAGCATTTT; cdr3_aa: CASSSRRWGAEPQHF
v_call: TRBV25-1; clone_size: -; j_call: TRBJ2-3; d_call: -; cdr3_nt: TGTGCCAGCAGCTTAGTCTTAGCCGTCGCAGATACGCAGTATTTT; cdr3_aa: CASSLVLAVADTQYF
v_call: TRBV2; clone_size: -; j_call: TRBJ1-2; d_call: TRBD1; cdr3_nt: TGTGCCAGCAGTGCCCAGGGGGCTAACTATGGCTACGCCTTC; cdr3_aa: CASSAQGANYGYAF
v_call: TRBV7-2; clone_size: many; j_call: TRBJ1-2; d_call: -; cdr3_nt: TGTGCCAGCAGCCCGCCGGGGGACTATGGCTACACCTTC; cdr3_aa: CASSPPGDYGYTF
v_call: TRBV20-1; clone_size: many; j_call: TRBJ2-5; d_call: -; cdr3_nt: TGCAGTGCTACCTCCCTCGCGGGGGCTTCCCAAGAGACCCAGTACTTC; cdr3_aa: CSATSLAGASQETQYF
v_call: TRBV20-1; clone_size: many; j_call: TRBJ2-1; d_call: TRBD2; cdr3_nt: TGCAGTGCTCGACTAGCGGGAGTGATTTCCTACAATGAGCAGTTCTTC; cdr3_aa: CSARLAGVISYNEQFF
v_call: TRBV4-2; clone_size: few; j_call: TRBJ2-1; d_call: -; cdr3_nt: TGTGCCAGCAAACCCGCCTGGGGGGCGTACAATGAGCAGTTCTTC; cdr3_aa: CASKPAWGAYNEQFF
v_call: TRBV27; clone_size: few; j_call: TRBJ1-1; d_call: -; cdr3_nt: TGTGCCAGCAGTTTTACGACTTGGACTGAAGCTTTCTTT; cdr3_aa: CASSFTTWTEAFF
v_call: TRBV9; clone_size: -; j_call: TRBJ1-2; d_call: -; cdr3_nt: TGCGCCAGCAGCGTAGCGGGTGTCGGCTATGGCTACACCTTC; cdr3_aa: CASSVAGVGYGYTF